The next 10 T cell receptor beta chains were all read from a single sample in a study of T cells in Graves' hyperthyroidism and ophthalmopathy. Amplified regions were TCR beta CDR3 sequences from RNA transcripts. First-round RT-PCR of the TCR CDR3 relied on the HTBI primer set. Using its own MiXCR run on the multiplex PCR reads, TCRdb lists one record per CDR3 protein. The sample lists approximately 870,000 distinct CDR3 sequences, more than 30% occurring once. The sample comprised blood. The receptors originated from a man aged 18 to 29 with Graves' hyperthyroidism.

The chain recombines TRBV2 with TRBJ1-2; weak D call: TRBD1 (5 bases). The V gene's germline CDR1 is SNHLY and CDR2 FYNNEI. The CDR3 spans 13 residues. V lost 5 bases, J lost 8 bases, and 15 bases lay in between. The CDR3 DNA reads TGTGCCAGCAGTTCCCAGGGCTCTGGGGGCTACACCTTC. Protein: CASSSQGSGGYTF.

This clonotype was seen ten or more times. The CDR3 protein is CATSRDHGGSQPQHF. CDR3 coding DNA: TGTGCCACCAGCAGAGATCATGGGGGAAGTCAGCCCCAGCATTTT. The genes are TRBV15 and TRBJ1-5, with a tentative D call TRBD1 (5 bases). Germline V gene lookup returns CDR1 LNHNV and CDR2 YYDKDF (reference sequence). There are 15 residues in the CDR3. Trimming took 0 bases from V and 6 from J, leaving 12 bases between them.

The chain uses TRBV7-2 and TRBJ2-7; D is unresolved. Germline V gene lookup returns CDR1 SGHTA and CDR2 FQGNSA. This CDR3 contains 14 residues. The V end was cut by 0 bases, the J end by 5 bases, with 11 bases between. The CDR3 nucleotides read TGTGCCAGCAGCTTAGCGCAAGGGTCCCACGAGCAGTACGTC. This encodes CASSLAQGSHEQYV.

V gene TRBV9 combines with J gene TRBJ1-2; no firm D call. The V gene lost 3 bases and the J gene lost 4 bases, with 13 bases spanning the gap. Germline V gives CDR1 SGDLS, CDR2 YYNGEE. The CDR3 has 14 amino acids. CDR3 amino acids: CASSARTGLYGYTF. The CDR3 coding sequence is TGTGCCAGCAGCGCACGGACCGGGCTCTATGGCTACACCTTC.

At least ten counts were recorded for this clonotype. This rearrangement joins TRBV7-9 to TRBJ2-5, with TRBD1 identical over 9 bases. CDR3 size: 15 residues. Looked up from germline, CDR1 is SEHNR and CDR2 is FQNEAQ (reference sequence). Trimming removed 0 bases from V and 5 bases from J; junction bases left unmatched: 4. In DNA, the CDR3 is TGTGCCAGCAGCTTAGCCGGGACAGGGAGCGAGACCCAGTACTTC. Translating it yields CASSLAGTGSETQYF.

This clonotype was counted only a few times. The V call is TRBV20-1, the J call TRBJ2-7, with D uncertain. The CDR3 contains 14 residues. V was trimmed by 0 bases and J by 3 bases, leaving 12 bases between them. Germline-derived CDR1 and CDR2 are DFQATT and SNEGSKA (reference sequence). The CDR3 reads CSARDSWVNYEQYF. The CDR3 DNA reads as TGCAGTGCTAGAGATAGTTGGGTCAACTACGAGCAGTACTTC.

This clonotype was found many times. The gene calls are TRBV12-3 or TRBV12-4 and TRBJ1-6; D might be TRBD1 (5 bases). The CDR3 has 13 amino acids. V lost 4 bases and J lost 7, with 8 bases in between. CDR3 sequence: CASSSHRNSPLHF. The CDR3 DNA reads TGTGCCAGCAGTTCCCACAGGAATTCACCCCTCCACTTT.

The chain recombines TRBV25-1 with TRBJ1-1; D uncertain. CDR1 is MGHDK and CDR2 is SYGVNS in the germline V gene. This CDR3 is built from 13 residues. The CDR3 nucleotides are TGTGCTAGAGCCGAGGTCGGGTACACTGAAGCTTTCTTT. Its protein product is CARAEVGYTEAFF.

The chain has TRBV20-1 and TRBJ1-1, with TRBD1 matching 7 bases. V lost 3 bases, J lost 2 bases, and 6 bases stayed unmatched. The CDR3 consists of 14 residues. The germline CDR1 and CDR2 sequences are DFQATT and SNEGSKA (reference sequence). The CDR3 loop reads CSASKGARNTEAFF. CDR3 sequence (DNA): TGCAGTGCTAGTAAGGGGGCGCGCAACACTGAAGCTTTCTTT.

This clonotype was counted only a few times. The chain uses TRBV20-1 and TRBJ1-1, with D hard to call. This CDR3 is 14 amino acids long. Deletions cut 2 bases from V and 3 bases from J, with 13 bases between. CDR1 is DFQATT, CDR2 SNEGSKA, per germline (reference sequence). The CDR3 region has the DNA TGCAGTGCTAGAAGCGGAAACTTTCACACTGAAGCTTTCTTT. It codes for CSARSGNFHTEAFF.